This section outlines one T cell receptor beta chain sequence together with its context. Its antigen is not identified. In the same sample, other DNA sequences code for this CDR3. Sequenced by immunoSEQ multiplex PCR; TCRdb stores in-frame clones only, minus some. The sample shows around 2,000,000 clones, over 85% of them seen only once. Caucasian adults living in Nashville, Tennessee, provided all samples. This record belongs to a study of shared clonotypes between healthy human individuals. General study results and limits: Clonotypes not shared had lower generation probabilities than those common to all four donors.

The length of the CDR3 is 13 residues. From germline, CDR1 is MNHEY and CDR2 SVGAGI. The V end lost 4 bases, the J end lost 9 bases, and 13 bases lay between the germline ends. The sequence derives from a man in his late teens or twenties in good health. The chain joins TRBV6-5 to TRBJ1-3; D gene ambiguous. The sequencing sample was made of naive CD4+ T cells sorted from blood. This sample's subset: CD45RA+ positively selected. CDR3 sequence (DNA): TGTGCCAGCAGTTCTGGAGGGATCGGCACCATATATTTT. This translates into CASSSGGIGTIYF.